This T cell receptor (beta chain) emerged from a study of T cells in Graves' hyperthyroidism and ophthalmopathy. Researchers took RNA transcripts and amplified the TCR beta CDR3 regions from them. In the first-round RT-PCR of the TCR CDR3, the HTBI primer set was used. TCRdb redid the calling of the multiplex PCR reads with MiXCR, one entry per CDR3 protein. The table lists about 520,000 distinct CDR3 sequences, roughly a quarter of them singletons. V lost 5 bases, J lost 4 bases, and 11 bases lay in between. CDR1 and CDR2 from the germline V gene are LNHDA and SQIVND (reference sequence). This CDR3 is built from 13 residues. Lactation, pregnancy, other autoimmune disease or uncontrolled infection excluded patients. Diagnosis rested on symptoms, serum thyroxine and TRAb, thyroid ultrasound, and orbital computed tomography. At least ten counts were recorded for this clonotype.

This clonotype originated in a young woman with Graves' ophthalmopathy. Sequenced input: blood. J is TRBJ1-2 and V is TRBV19; TRBD1 is a possible D gene (6 bases). CDR3: CASSWTASYGYTF. CDR3 DNA: TGTGCCAGTAGTTGGACAGCGAGCTATGGCTACACCTTC.